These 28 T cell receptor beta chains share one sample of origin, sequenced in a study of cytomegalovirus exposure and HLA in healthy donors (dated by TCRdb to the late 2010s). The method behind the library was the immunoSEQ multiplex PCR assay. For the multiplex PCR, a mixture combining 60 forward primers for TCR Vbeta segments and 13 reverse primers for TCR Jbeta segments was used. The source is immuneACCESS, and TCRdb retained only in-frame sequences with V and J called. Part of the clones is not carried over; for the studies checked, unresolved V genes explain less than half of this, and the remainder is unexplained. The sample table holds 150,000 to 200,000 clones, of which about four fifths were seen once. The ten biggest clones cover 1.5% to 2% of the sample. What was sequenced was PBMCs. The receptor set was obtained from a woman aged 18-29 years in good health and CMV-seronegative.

The CDR3: CASSQELGTPYEQYF. CDR3 nucleotides: TGCGCCAGCAGCCAAGAGCTAGGGACACCCTACGAGCAGTACTTC. The genes are TRBV4-3 and TRBJ2-7, with D maybe TRBD1 (6 bases). V lost 0 bases, J lost 2 bases, and 11 bases lay in between. The CDR3 contains 15 residues. Germline CDR1 is LGHNA and CDR2 is YSLEER.

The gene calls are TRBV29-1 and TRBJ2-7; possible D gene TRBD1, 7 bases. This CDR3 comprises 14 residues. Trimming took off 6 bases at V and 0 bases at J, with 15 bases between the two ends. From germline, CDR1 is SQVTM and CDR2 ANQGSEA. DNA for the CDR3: TGCAGCGTCCCCCGCGGGGACAGCTCCTACGAGCAGTACTTC. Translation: CSVPRGDSSYEQYF.

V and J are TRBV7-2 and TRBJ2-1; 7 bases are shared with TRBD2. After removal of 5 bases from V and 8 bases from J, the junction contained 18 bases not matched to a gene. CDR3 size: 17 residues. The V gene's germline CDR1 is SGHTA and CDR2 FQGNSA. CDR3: CASSRTAIAGKRYEQFF. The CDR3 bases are TGTGCCAGCAGCCGTACCGCCATAGCGGGCAAGAGGTATGAGCAGTTCTTC.

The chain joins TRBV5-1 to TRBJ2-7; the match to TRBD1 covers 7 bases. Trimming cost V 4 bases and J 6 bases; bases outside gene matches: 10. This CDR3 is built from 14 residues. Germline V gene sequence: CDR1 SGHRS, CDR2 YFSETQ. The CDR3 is CASSVGDRVGEQYF. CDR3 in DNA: TGCGCCAGCAGCGTAGGCGACAGGGTCGGCGAGCAGTACTTC.

The CDR3 reads CASKPRQVGALYNEQFF. The CDR3 coding sequence is TGTGCCAGTAAACCCCGCCAGGTGGGGGCCCTCTACAATGAGCAGTTCTTC. This chain connects TRBV19 to TRBJ2-1; maybe TRBD1 (6 bases). The germline gives CDR1 LNHDA, CDR2 SQIVND (reference sequence). Between the trimmed V and J ends, which lost 7 bases and 3 bases, there was a span of 22 bases. The length of the CDR3 is 17 residues.

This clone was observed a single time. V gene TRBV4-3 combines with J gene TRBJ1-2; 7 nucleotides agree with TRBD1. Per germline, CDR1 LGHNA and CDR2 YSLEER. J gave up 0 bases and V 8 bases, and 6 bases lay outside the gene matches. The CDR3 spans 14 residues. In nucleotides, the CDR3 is TGCGCCAGCTCCCCCGACAGGGCTAACTATGGCTACACCTTC. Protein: CASSPDRANYGYTF.

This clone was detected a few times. The CDR3 here is CASGVGLAGGEQFF. The CDR3 DNA reads as TGTGCCAGCGGCGTCGGACTAGCGGGAGGTGAGCAGTTCTTC. The chain is built from TRBV6-6 and TRBJ2-1, with 14 bases that match TRBD2. The length of the CDR3 is 14 residues. The V segment lost 8 bases and the J segment 9 bases; nucleotides outside the gene matches: 6. The V gene's germline CDR1 is MNHNY and CDR2 SVGAGI (reference sequence).

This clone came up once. The CDR3 coding sequence is TGTGCCAGTAGTATCGTTGGGGCAGGTTGGGAGACCCAGTACTTC. Protein product: CASSIVGAGWETQYF. The rearrangement uses TRBV19 and TRBJ2-5; tentatively, D is TRBD1 (5 bases). Germline CDR1 reads LNHDA; CDR2 reads SQIVND (reference sequence). The CDR3 spans 15 residues. Trimming removed 3 bases at V and 5 bases at J, with 16 bases between.

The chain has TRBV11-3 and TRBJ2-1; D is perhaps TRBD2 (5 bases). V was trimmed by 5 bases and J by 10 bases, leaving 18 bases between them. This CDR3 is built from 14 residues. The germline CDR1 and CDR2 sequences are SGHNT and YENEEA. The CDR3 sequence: CASSPRGSDSEQFF. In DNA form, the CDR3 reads TGTGCCAGCAGCCCCCGCGGATCGGACTCAGAGCAGTTCTTC.

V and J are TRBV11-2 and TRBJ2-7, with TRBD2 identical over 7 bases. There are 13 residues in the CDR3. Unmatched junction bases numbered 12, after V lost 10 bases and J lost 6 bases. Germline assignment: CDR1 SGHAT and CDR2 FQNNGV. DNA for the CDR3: TGTGCCACCGGGACTATTTCTCTCGGCGAGCAGTACTTC. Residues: CATGTISLGEQYF.

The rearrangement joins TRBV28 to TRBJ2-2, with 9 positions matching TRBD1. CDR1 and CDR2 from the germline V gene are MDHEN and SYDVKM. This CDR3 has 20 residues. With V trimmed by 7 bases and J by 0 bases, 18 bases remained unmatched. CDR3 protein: CASTAVGTGLPNANTGELFF. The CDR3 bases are TGTGCCAGCACCGCCGTGGGGACAGGGCTCCCCAACGCGAACACCGGGGAGCTGTTTTTT. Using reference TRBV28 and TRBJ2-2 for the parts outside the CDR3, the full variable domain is DVKVTQSSRYLVKRTGEKVFLECVQDMDHENMFWYRQDPGLGLRLIYFSYDVKMKEKGDIPEGYSVSREKKERFSLILESASTNQTSMYLCASTAVGTGLPNANTGELFFGEGSRLTVL.

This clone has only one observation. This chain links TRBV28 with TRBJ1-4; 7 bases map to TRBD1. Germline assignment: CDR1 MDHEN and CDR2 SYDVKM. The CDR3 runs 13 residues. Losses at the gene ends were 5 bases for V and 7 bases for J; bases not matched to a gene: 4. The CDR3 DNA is TGTGCCAGCAGTACAGACAGGGTTGAAAAACTGTTTTTT. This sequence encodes CASSTDRVEKLFF. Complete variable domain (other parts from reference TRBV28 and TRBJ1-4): DVKVTQSSRYLVKRTGEKVFLECVQDMDHENMFWYRQDPGLGLRLIYFSYDVKMKEKGDIPEGYSVSREKKERFSLILESASTNQTSMYLCASSTDRVEKLFFGSGTQLSVL.

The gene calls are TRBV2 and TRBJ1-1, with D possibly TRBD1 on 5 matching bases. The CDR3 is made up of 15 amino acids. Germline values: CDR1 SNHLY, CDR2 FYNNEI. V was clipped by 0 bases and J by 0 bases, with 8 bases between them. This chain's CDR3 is CASSEAQGLNTEAFF. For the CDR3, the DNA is TGTGCCAGCAGTGAAGCGCAGGGATTGAACACTGAAGCTTTCTTT. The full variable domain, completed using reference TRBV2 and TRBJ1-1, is EPEVTQTPSHQVTQMGQEVILRCVPISNHLYFYWYRQILGQKVEFLVSFYNNEISEKSEIFDDQFSVERPDGSNFTLKIRSTKLEDSAMYFCASSEAQGLNTEAFFGQGTRLTVV.

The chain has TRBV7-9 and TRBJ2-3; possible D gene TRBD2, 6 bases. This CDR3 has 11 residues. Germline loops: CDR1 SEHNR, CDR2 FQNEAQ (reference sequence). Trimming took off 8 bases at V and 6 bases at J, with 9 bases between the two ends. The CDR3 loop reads CASEGRDTQYF. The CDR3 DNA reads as TGTGCCAGCGAAGGGAGGGATACGCAGTATTTT.

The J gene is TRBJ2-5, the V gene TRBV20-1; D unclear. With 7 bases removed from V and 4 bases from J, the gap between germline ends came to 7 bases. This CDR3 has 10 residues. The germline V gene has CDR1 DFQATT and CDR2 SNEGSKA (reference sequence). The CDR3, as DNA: TGCAGTGTACAGAGAGAGACCCAGTACTTC. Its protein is CSVQRETQYF.

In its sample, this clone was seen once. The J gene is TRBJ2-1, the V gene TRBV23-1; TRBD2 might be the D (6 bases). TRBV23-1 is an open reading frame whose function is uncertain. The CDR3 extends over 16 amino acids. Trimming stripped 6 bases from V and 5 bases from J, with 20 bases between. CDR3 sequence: CASRLWGESNNNEQFF. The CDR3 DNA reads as TGCGCCAGCAGATTGTGGGGGGAGTCTAACAACAATGAGCAGTTCTTC.

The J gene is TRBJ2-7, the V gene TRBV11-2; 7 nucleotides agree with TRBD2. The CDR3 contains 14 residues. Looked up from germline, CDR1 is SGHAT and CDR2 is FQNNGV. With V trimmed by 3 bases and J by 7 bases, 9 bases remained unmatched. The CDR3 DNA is TGTGCCAGCAGCTTGGAAGGCCGGCGGGGGGAGCAGTACGTC. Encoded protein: CASSLEGRRGEQYV.

The CDR3 protein is CSVDLTASTDTQYF. CDR3 sequence (DNA): TGCAGCGTTGACTTGACAGCGAGCACAGATACGCAGTATTTT. The chain combines TRBV29-1 with TRBJ2-3; TRBD1 might be the D (5 bases). V was shortened by 3 bases and J by 0 bases, with 10 bases between the two germline ends. Germline CDR1 SQVTM, CDR2 ANQGSEA. The CDR3 has 14 residues.

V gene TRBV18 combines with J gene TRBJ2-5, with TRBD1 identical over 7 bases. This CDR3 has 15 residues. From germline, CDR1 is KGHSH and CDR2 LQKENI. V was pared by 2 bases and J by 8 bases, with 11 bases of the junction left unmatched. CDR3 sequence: CASSPKPGQSITQYF. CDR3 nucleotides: TGTGCCAGCTCACCAAAGCCGGGACAGTCCATAACCCAGTACTTC.

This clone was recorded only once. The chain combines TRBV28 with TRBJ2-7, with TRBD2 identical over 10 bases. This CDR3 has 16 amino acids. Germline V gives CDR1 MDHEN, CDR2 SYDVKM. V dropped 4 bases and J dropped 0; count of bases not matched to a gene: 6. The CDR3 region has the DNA TGTGCCAGCAGTTCGGGGACTAGCGAGACCTCCTACGAGCAGTACGTC. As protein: CASSSGTSETSYEQYV.

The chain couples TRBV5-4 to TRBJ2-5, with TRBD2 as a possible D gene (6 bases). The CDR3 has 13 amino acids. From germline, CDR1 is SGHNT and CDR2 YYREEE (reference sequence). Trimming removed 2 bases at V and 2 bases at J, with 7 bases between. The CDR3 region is CASSFGSQETQYF. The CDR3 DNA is TGTGCCAGCAGCTTCGGGAGTCAAGAGACCCAGTACTTC.

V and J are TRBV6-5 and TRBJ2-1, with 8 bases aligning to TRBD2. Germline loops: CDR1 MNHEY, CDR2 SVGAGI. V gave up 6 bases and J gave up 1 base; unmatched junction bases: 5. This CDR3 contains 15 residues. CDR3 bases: TGTGCCAGCAGCAAACTAGCGGATTCCTACAATGAGCAGTTCTTC. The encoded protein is CASSKLADSYNEQFF.

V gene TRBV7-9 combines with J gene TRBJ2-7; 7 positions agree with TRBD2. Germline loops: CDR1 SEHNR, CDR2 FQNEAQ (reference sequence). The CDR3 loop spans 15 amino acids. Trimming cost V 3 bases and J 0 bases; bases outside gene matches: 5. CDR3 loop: CASSFPPGGSYEQYF. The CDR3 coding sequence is TGTGCCAGCAGCTTCCCTCCGGGGGGCTCCTACGAGCAGTACTTC.

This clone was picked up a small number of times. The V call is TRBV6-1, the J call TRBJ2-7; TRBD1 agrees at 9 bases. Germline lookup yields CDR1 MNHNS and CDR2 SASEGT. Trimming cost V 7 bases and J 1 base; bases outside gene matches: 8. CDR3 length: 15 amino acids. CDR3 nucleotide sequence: TGTGCCAGCAAACCGGGACAGGGATATTCCTACGAGCAGTACGTC. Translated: CASKPGQGYSYEQYV.

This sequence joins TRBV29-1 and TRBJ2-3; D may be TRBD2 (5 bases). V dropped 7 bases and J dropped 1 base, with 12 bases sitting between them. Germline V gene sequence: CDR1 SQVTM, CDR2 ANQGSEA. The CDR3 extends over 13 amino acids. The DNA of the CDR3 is TGCAGCGCCCGGAGGACTGGCACAGATACGCAGTATTTT. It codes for CSARRTGTDTQYF.

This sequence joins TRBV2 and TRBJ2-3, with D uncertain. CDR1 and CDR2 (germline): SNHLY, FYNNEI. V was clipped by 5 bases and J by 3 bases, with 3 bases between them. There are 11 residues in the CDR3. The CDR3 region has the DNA TGTGCCAGCAGTCGGACAGATACGCAGTATTTT. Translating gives CASSRTDTQYF.

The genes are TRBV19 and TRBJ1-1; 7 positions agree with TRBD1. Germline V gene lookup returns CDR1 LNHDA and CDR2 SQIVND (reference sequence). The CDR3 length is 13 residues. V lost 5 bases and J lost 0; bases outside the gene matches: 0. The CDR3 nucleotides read TGTGCCAGTAGTGGGACAGTGAACACTGAAGCTTTCTTT. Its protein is CASSGTVNTEAFF.

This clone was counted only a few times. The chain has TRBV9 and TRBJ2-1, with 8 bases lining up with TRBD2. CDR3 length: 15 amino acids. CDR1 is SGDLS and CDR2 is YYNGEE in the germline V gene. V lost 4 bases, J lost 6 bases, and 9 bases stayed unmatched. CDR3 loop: CASSPRRAGGNEQFF. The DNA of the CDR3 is TGTGCCAGCAGCCCCCGTCGGGCGGGGGGCAATGAGCAGTTCTTC.